Listed here are 27 T cell receptor beta chains from one sample, sequenced in a study of cytomegalovirus exposure and HLA in healthy donors. Some clones are missing from TCRdb's copy, which holds only in-frame ones; the method was immunoSEQ multiplex PCR. This table holds around 250,000 clones, 90% found once. Sequencing input: PBMCs. The receptors come from a woman between 18 and 29 years old in good health and CMV-seronegative.

This CDR3 is CASSSGGAQTGELFF. The CDR3 coding sequence is TGTGCCAGCAGCTCTGGGGGGGCCCAGACCGGGGAGCTGTTTTTT. This chain connects TRBV7-2 to TRBJ2-2, with D perhaps matching TRBD2 (7 bases). The CDR3 runs to 15 residues. CDR1 is SGHTA, CDR2 FQGNSA, per germline. Deletions cut 4 bases from V and 5 bases from J, with 14 bases between.

In DNA form, the CDR3 reads TGTGCCACCAGCAGAGAGCAATGGACAGAGGGAAACATTCAGTACTTC. It codes for CATSREQWTEGNIQYF. The chain recombines TRBV15 with TRBJ2-4, with a possible D match to TRBD1 (6 bases). This CDR3 has 16 residues. Germline V lookup: CDR1 LNHNV, CDR2 YYDKDF (reference sequence). V was cut by 0 bases and J by 6 bases, with 15 bases left in between.

The chain uses TRBV2 and TRBJ1-5; 10 bases fit TRBD1. The CDR3 totals 15 residues. After removal of 5 bases from V and 2 bases from J, the junction contained 3 bases not matched to a gene. The germline V gene encodes CDR1 SNHLY and CDR2 FYNNEI. CDR3 in DNA: TGTGCCAGCAGTCAGGACAGGGGGGGCAATCAGCCCCAGCATTTT. It encodes CASSQDRGGNQPQHF.

The chain has TRBV7-6 and TRBJ1-3, with 8 bases aligning to TRBD1. Per germline, CDR1 SGHVS and CDR2 FNYEAQ. This CDR3 spans 21 amino acids. V was clipped by 5 bases and J by 0 bases; unmatched bases: 21. CDR3 amino acids: CASSISRPGTGSQTSGNTIYF. CDR3 sequence (DNA): TGTGCCAGCAGCATATCCCGCCCCGGGACAGGTAGCCAAACCTCTGGAAACACCATATATTTT. Looking up the rest from reference TRBV7-6 and TRBJ1-3 gives the full variable domain: GAGVSQSPRYKVTKRGQDVALRCDPISGHVSLYWYRQALGQGPEFLTYFNYEAQQDKSGLPNDRFSAERPEGSISTLTIQRTEQRDSAMYRCASSISRPGTGSQTSGNTIYFGEGSWLTVV.

The rearrangement joins TRBV5-8 to TRBJ2-3, with D perhaps matching TRBD2 (5 bases). There are 14 residues in the CDR3. Per the germline V gene, CDR1 is SGHTS and CDR2 is YDEGEE. V was clipped by 3 bases and J by 2 bases, with 10 bases between them. CDR3 loop: CASSWGAYTDTQYF. In nucleotides, the CDR3 is TGTGCCAGCAGCTGGGGAGCATACACAGATACGCAGTATTTT. The variable domain in full, with the rest retrieved from reference TRBV5-8 and TRBJ2-3, is EAGVTQSPTHLIKTRGQQATLRCSPISGHTSVYWYQQALGLGLQFLLWYDEGEERNRGNFPPRFSGRQFPNYSSELNVNALELEDSALYLCASSWGAYTDTQYFGPGTRLTVL.

The chain combines TRBV11-1 with TRBJ2-2; TRBD1 matches at 10 bases. This CDR3 has 16 residues. Germline CDR1 and CDR2: SGHAT and FQDESV (reference sequence). After removal of 4 bases from V and 5 bases from J, the junction contained 7 bases not matched to a gene. CDR3 nucleotides: TGTGCCAGCAGCTCGAGACAGGGGGCGCGAACCGGGGAGCTGTTTTTT. Protein sequence: CASSSRQGARTGELFF.

The chain couples TRBV28 to TRBJ1-2; tentative D call: TRBD1 (5 bases). This CDR3 comprises 11 residues. CDR1 is MDHEN and CDR2 is SYDVKM in the germline V gene. V lost 6 bases and J lost 5, with 7 bases in between. CDR3 sequence reads: CASRTVYGYTF. CDR3 coding DNA: TGTGCCAGCAGGACAGTTTATGGCTACACCTTC.

Only one count was recorded for this clone. The chain links TRBV19 to TRBJ2-6; tentatively, D is TRBD2 (6 bases). CDR3 length: 15 amino acids. V was shortened by 4 bases and J by 4 bases, with 11 bases between the two germline ends. CDR1 and CDR2 from the germline V gene are LNHDA and SQIVND (reference sequence). This CDR3 is CASSNDGSGANVLTF. The CDR3, as DNA: TGTGCCAGTAGTAACGACGGGAGCGGGGCCAACGTCCTGACTTTC.

The rearrangement links TRBV2 to TRBJ2-5, with 10 positions matching TRBD2. The CDR3 sequence is 14 residues long. V dropped 7 bases and J dropped 1; count of bases not matched to a gene: 3. The germline V gene encodes CDR1 SNHLY and CDR2 FYNNEI. In DNA, the CDR3 is TGTGCCAGCAAGGCTAGCGGGGGCCAAGAGACCCAGTACTTC. Its translation: CASKASGGQETQYF.

V is TRBV6-1 and J is TRBJ1-4; TRBD1 aligns across 8 bases. Looked up from germline, CDR1 is MNHNS and CDR2 is SASEGT. CDR3 length: 15 amino acids. After removal of 5 bases from V and 0 bases from J, the junction contained 2 bases not matched to a gene. For the CDR3, the DNA is TGTGCCAGCAGTATGACAGGGGCAACTAATGAAAAACTGTTTTTT. This codes for CASSMTGATNEKLFF.

The rearrangement uses TRBV5-1 and TRBJ2-3; 7 bases fit TRBD1. In germline, CDR1 is SGHRS, CDR2 YFSETQ. The CDR3 length is 14 residues. V lost 5 bases to trimming and J lost 2 bases; unmatched junction nucleotides: 5. The CDR3 spells CASRGQATTDTQYF. CDR3 sequence (DNA): TGCGCCAGCAGAGGACAGGCGACCACAGATACGCAGTATTTT. Looking up the rest from reference TRBV5-1 and TRBJ2-3 gives the full variable domain: KAGVTQTPRYLIKTRGQQVTLSCSPISGHRSVSWYQQTPGQGLQFLFEYFSETQRNKGNFPGRFSGRQFSNSRSEMNVSTLELGDSALYLCASRGQATTDTQYFGPGTRLTVL.

The chain is built from TRBV7-9 and TRBJ2-3; possible D gene TRBD2, 5 bases. Trimming left V 4 bases short and J 1 base short, with 15 bases between. Germline V gene data show CDR1 as SEHNR and CDR2 as FQNEAQ (reference sequence). This CDR3 has 16 amino acids. The CDR3 coding sequence is TGTGCCAGCAGCTCCCTTGCGGGTGTAGGCACAGATACGCAGTATTTT. Translating gives CASSSLAGVGTDTQYF.

The chain carries TRBV7-9 and TRBJ1-1, with 9 bases fitting TRBD1. The CDR3 runs 15 residues. Trimming cost V 5 bases and J 3 bases; bases outside gene matches: 7. Germline V gene sequence: CDR1 SEHNR, CDR2 FQNEAQ (reference sequence). The CDR3 nucleotides are TGTGCCAGCAGCCCCCGGACAGGGGCCCACACTGAAGCTTTCTTT. Its protein product is CASSPRTGAHTEAFF.

The rearrangement uses TRBV18 and TRBJ1-5; perhaps TRBD1 as D (6 bases). The V gene lost 2 bases and the J gene lost 5 bases, with 13 bases spanning the gap. The CDR3 loop spans 15 amino acids. Germline loops: CDR1 KGHSH, CDR2 LQKENI. CDR3 coding DNA: TGTGCCAGCTCACCAAGTGGGGGCCTTGATCAGCCCCAGCATTTT. Its protein product is CASSPSGGLDQPQHF. Combining the CDR3 with reference TRBV18 and TRBJ1-5 gives the whole variable domain NAGVMQNPRHLVRRRGQEARLRCSPMKGHSHVYWYRQLPEEGLKFMVYLQKENIIDESGMPKERFSAEFPKEGPSILRIQQVVRGDSAAYFCASSPSGGLDQPQHFGDGTRLSIL.

The chain links TRBV4-2 to TRBJ2-7; perhaps TRBD2 as D (6 bases). Deletions cut 1 base from V and 4 bases from J, with 14 bases between. The CDR3 has 15 amino acids. CDR1 and CDR2 from the germline V gene are LGHNA and YNFKEQ. CDR3 nucleotides: TGTGCCAGCAGCCAAGCCCCCGGACTATCTTACGAGCAGTACGTC. Its protein product is CASSQAPGLSYEQYV.

V and J are TRBV7-6 and TRBJ1-4, with a weak D call TRBD1 (5 bases). Germline CDR1 and CDR2: SGHVS and FNYEAQ. This CDR3 has 14 amino acids. V lost 5 bases and J 0 bases, leaving 7 bases between the germline ends. The CDR3 loop is CASSRTPTNEKLFF. For the CDR3, the DNA is TGTGCCAGCAGCAGGACACCAACTAATGAAAAACTGTTTTTT.

The J gene is TRBJ2-5, the V gene TRBV7-2; 10 bases match TRBD2. The V gene end was trimmed by 1 base and the J gene end by 5 bases; junction bases not matched to a gene: 10. The CDR3 length is 17 residues. CDR1 and CDR2 (germline): SGHTA, FQGNSA. The CDR3 is CASSLVASGGGRETQYF. For the CDR3, the DNA is TGTGCCAGCAGCTTAGTGGCTAGCGGGGGCGGAAGGGAGACCCAGTACTTC.

The chain is built from TRBV29-1 and TRBJ2-3; 14 bases fit TRBD2. J gave up 6 bases and V 6 bases, and 2 bases lay outside the gene matches. Germline V lookup: CDR1 SQVTM, CDR2 ANQGSEA. The CDR3 loop spans 13 amino acids. In nucleotides, the CDR3 is TGCAGCGTCGGACTAGCGGGGGGTGATACGCAGTATTTT. As protein: CSVGLAGGDTQYF.

V gene TRBV18 combines with J gene TRBJ2-7; 10 bases align to TRBD1. V shed 3 bases, J shed 3 bases, and the junction held 8 bases outside the gene matches. Germline V CDR1 and CDR2: KGHSH, LQKENI. The CDR3 runs 16 residues. The DNA of the CDR3 is TGTGCCAGCTCACCTGGGACAGGGGATCTCCGCTACGAGCAGTACTTC. The encoded protein is CASSPGTGDLRYEQYF.

This clone has a handful of counts. The gene calls are TRBV2 and TRBJ1-5; possible D gene TRBD1, 6 bases. Germline V gene sequence: CDR1 SNHLY, CDR2 FYNNEI. Trimming took 5 bases from V and 0 from J, leaving 11 bases between them. This CDR3 is built from 15 residues. The CDR3 coding sequence is TGTGCCAGCAGTCCCGACAGGCTTAGCAATCAGCCCCAGCATTTT. Protein product: CASSPDRLSNQPQHF.

This clone was detected only once. Other nucleotide sequences from this sample produce the same CDR3. CDR3 sequence: CASSLLGSSYNEQFF. CDR3 DNA: TGTGCCAGCAGTTTATTGGGGAGCTCCTACAATGAGCAGTTCTTC. The chain couples TRBV27 to TRBJ2-1, with D maybe TRBD2 (5 bases). CDR3 length: 15 amino acids. CDR1 is MNHEY, CDR2 SMNVEV, per germline (reference sequence). V lost 1 base and J 0 bases, leaving 7 bases between the germline ends.

For the CDR3, the DNA is TGTGCCAGCAGCGTATACGGGGTCCAAGAGACCCAGTACTTC. It encodes CASSVYGVQETQYF. The chain joins TRBV9 to TRBJ2-5; the D gene is possibly TRBD2 (5 bases). CDR3 size: 14 residues. Germline assignment: CDR1 SGDLS and CDR2 YYNGEE. Between the trimmed V and J ends, which lost 1 base and 1 base, there was a span of 8 bases.

The chain joins TRBV28 to TRBJ2-5, with D possibly being TRBD1 (6 bases). Trimming shortened V by 3 bases and J by 10 bases, and 21 bases separated the two germline ends. Germline-derived CDR1 and CDR2 are MDHEN and SYDVKM. This CDR3 contains 15 residues. CDR3 amino acids: CASSLVGTPVGVQYF. The CDR3 nucleotides read TGTGCCAGCAGTTTGGTGGGGACACCGGTTGGGGTCCAGTACTTC. The full variable domain, its missing parts supplied by reference TRBV28 and TRBJ2-5, is DVKVTQSSRYLVKRTGEKVFLECVQDMDHENMFWYRQDPGLGLRLIYFSYDVKMKEKGDIPEGYSVSREKKERFSLILESASTNQTSMYLCASSLVGTPVGVQYFGPGTRLLVL.

The rearrangement joins TRBV6-5 to TRBJ1-5; 9 nucleotides agree with TRBD1. CDR3 size: 15 residues. Germline-derived CDR1 and CDR2 are MNHEY and SVGAGI. V lost 6 bases and J lost 3; bases outside the gene matches: 6. The CDR3 DNA follows: TGTGCCAGCAGCTCGGGACAGGGATACAATCAGCCCCAGCATTTT. Its translation is CASSSGQGYNQPQHF.

In its sample, this clone was seen a few times. This rearrangement joins TRBV27 to TRBJ2-7; TRBD2 aligns across 11 bases. In germline, CDR1 is MNHEY, CDR2 SMNVEV (reference sequence). This CDR3 region has 14 residues. V shed 6 bases and J 3 bases; nucleotides not matched to a gene: 4. The chain's CDR3 is CASRRGLADYEQYV. As DNA, the CDR3 is TGTGCCAGCAGACGGGGACTAGCGGACTACGAGCAGTACGTC.

The chain recombines TRBV30 with TRBJ2-2; tentatively, D is TRBD1 (6 bases). The germline V gene encodes CDR1 GTSNPN and CDR2 SVGIG (reference sequence). V was trimmed by 4 bases and J by 1 base, leaving 10 bases between them. CDR3 length: 14 residues. CDR3 nucleotide sequence: TGTGCCTGGAATGAAGGGGGGAACACCGGGGAGCTGTTTTTT. Its protein product is CAWNEGGNTGELFF.

The chain uses TRBV2 and TRBJ1-1, with D possibly being TRBD1 (5 bases). From germline, CDR1 is SNHLY and CDR2 FYNNEI. V lost 7 bases and J 6 bases, leaving 18 bases between the germline ends. The CDR3 length is 14 residues. In DNA form, the CDR3 reads TGTGCCAGCAAAAGGGGTGAAGCACTTTCTGAAGCTTTCTTT. This codes for CASKRGEALSEAFF.